Each of the 6 T cell receptor beta chains below was sequenced from the same sample in a study of shared clonotypes between healthy human individuals. TCRdb's copy holds only in-frame clones and misses some; the assay was immunoSEQ multiplex PCR. The sample records 550,000 to 800,000 clones, about 74% being singletons. What was sequenced was memory CD4+ T cells sorted from blood. Subset denoted: CD45RA-negative fraction. The receptors were gathered from a young woman in good health.

The chain combines TRBV18 with TRBJ2-3; perhaps TRBD2 as D (6 bases). The CDR3 runs to 13 residues. CDR1 is KGHSH, CDR2 LQKENI, per germline. V was cut by 5 bases and J by 9 bases, with 15 bases left in between. The CDR3 is CASSTSPLGTQYF. The CDR3, as DNA: TGTGCCAGCTCAACTAGCCCCCTCGGGACGCAGTATTTT. The full variable domain, with the rest looked up from reference TRBV18 and TRBJ2-3, is NAGVMQNPRHLVRRRGQEARLRCSPMKGHSHVYWYRQLPEEGLKFMVYLQKENIIDESGMPKERFSAEFPKEGPSILRIQQVVRGDSAAYFCASSTSPLGTQYFGPGTRLTVL.

CDR3 nucleotide sequence: TGTGCCTGGCCCCATCCGGGGGACTACGAGCAGTACTTC. As protein: CAWPHPGDYEQYF. This chain connects TRBV30 to TRBJ2-7; tentatively, D is TRBD2 (6 bases). Germline CDR1 GTSNPN, CDR2 SVGIG (reference sequence). Trimming cost V 5 bases and J 3 bases, with 14 bases left between them. CDR3 length: 13 residues.

V gene TRBV4-1 combines with J gene TRBJ2-2; 14 bases are a match to TRBD2. Germline loops: CDR1 MGHRA, CDR2 YSYEKL. Unmatched junction bases numbered 8, after V lost 2 bases and J lost 0 bases. The CDR3 runs 20 residues. Here the CDR3 reads CASSQFPGLAGVTNTGELFF. The CDR3 DNA is TGCGCCAGCAGCCAATTCCCGGGACTAGCGGGAGTAACGAACACCGGGGAGCTGTTTTTT.

V is TRBV30 and J is TRBJ2-1; D unclear. Germline CDR1 is GTSNPN and CDR2 is SVGIG (reference sequence). CDR3 length: 17 amino acids. Trimming shortened V by 0 bases and J by 0 bases, and 15 bases separated the two germline ends. The CDR3 nucleotides are TGTGCCTGGAGTGTACCTTCAAACACGAGCTCCTACAATGAGCAGTTCTTC. It specifies CAWSVPSNTSSYNEQFF.

The chain combines TRBV29-1 with TRBJ1-2, with 9 bases lining up with TRBD1. The CDR3 contains 16 residues. J was trimmed by 4 bases and V by 2 bases; bases with no gene match: 11. The germline V gene has CDR1 SQVTM and CDR2 ANQGSEA. The CDR3 here is CSVENFRTGVVYGYTF. CDR3 DNA sequence: TGCAGCGTTGAAAACTTTCGGACAGGGGTAGTCTATGGCTACACCTTC.

This clone was detected ten times or more. The CDR3 spells CASRELGSTDTQYF. The CDR3 DNA reads as TGTGCCAGCAGGGAGTTAGGCAGCACAGATACGCAGTATTTT. The V gene is TRBV2, the J gene TRBJ2-3; D remains ambiguous. The V gene lost 6 bases and the J gene lost 0 bases, with 10 bases spanning the gap. This CDR3 has 14 amino acids. The germline gives CDR1 SNHLY, CDR2 FYNNEI. Drawing the rest from reference TRBV2 and TRBJ2-3, the complete variable domain is EPEVTQTPSHQVTQMGQEVILRCVPISNHLYFYWYRQILGQKVEFLVSFYNNEISEKSEIFDDQFSVERPDGSNFTLKIRSTKLEDSAMYFCASRELGSTDTQYFGPGTRLTVL.